Listed below are T cell receptor beta chains from one sample, sequenced in a study of shared clonotypes between healthy human individuals. Here immunoSEQ multiplex PCR was the method, and the copy in TCRdb shows in-frame clones only, minus some. The sample has 450,000 to 500,000 clones; 81% are singletons. Input material: PBMCs. The receptors stem from a woman between 40 and 50 years old in good health. Some clones in this sample may be carry-over from other donors' samples. The CDR3 runs from the conserved cysteine through the conserved F or W. Fields, in order: clone size, V gene, J gene, CDR3 length, D gene, CDR3 protein, CDR3 DNA. The D gene is left open where the match is weak. Rows may omit the clone size; those that give it use once, few, many or a size class.

.,TRBV5-8,TRBJ1-2,14,TRBD1,CASSTTGEGYGYTF,TGTGCCAGCAGCACGACAGGGGAAGGCTATGGCTACACCTTC
.,TRBV30,TRBJ1-1,14,.,CAWSEVGYRTEAFF,TGTGCCTGGAGTGAGGTAGGCTACCGAACTGAAGCTTTCTTT
.,TRBV27,TRBJ2-5,15,TRBD2,CASSFWLAGEETQYF,TGTGCCAGCAGTTTCTGGCTAGCGGGAGAAGAGACCCAGTACTTC
.,TRBV5-1,TRBJ2-5,12,.,CASSLRGETQYF,TGCGCCAGCAGCTTGCGAGGGGAGACCCAGTACTTC
.,TRBV9,TRBJ2-5,17,.,CASSVGVGESGQETQYF,TGTGCCAGCAGCGTAGGGGTGGGGGAATCAGGTCAGGAGACCCAGTACTTC
.,TRBV18,TRBJ2-1,12,.,CASSPPVNEQFF,TGTGCCAGCTCACCACCGGTGAATGAGCAGTTCTTC
.,TRBV10-3,TRBJ2-2,17,TRBD2,CAISEFAAREGTGELFF,TGTGCCATCAGTGAGTTCGCAGCCAGGGAGGGCACCGGGGAGCTGTTTTTT
.,TRBV29-1,TRBJ2-7,11,TRBD1,CSVNRGPEQYF,TGCAGCGTTAACAGGGGGCCCGAGCAGTACTTC
.,TRBV27,TRBJ2-7,15,TRBD2,CASSLFGTTPYEQYF,TGTGCCAGCAGTTTATTTGGGACTACCCCCTACGAGCAGTACTTC
many,TRBV7-3,TRBJ2-7,13,TRBD1,CASSRDRAYEQYF,TGTGCCAGCAGCAGGGACAGAGCCTACGAGCAGTACTTC
.,TRBV5-5,TRBJ1-2,13,.,CASRPGANYGYTF,TGTGCCAGCAGGCCAGGGGCAAACTATGGCTACACCTTC
.,TRBV7-8,TRBJ1-5,14,.,CASSLGPSNQPQHF,TGTGCCAGCAGCTTAGGCCCGAGCAATCAGCCCCAGCATTTT
many,TRBV7-9,TRBJ2-7,14,TRBD2,CASSPRTSGNEQYF,TGTGCCAGCAGCCCCCGGACTAGCGGAAACGAGCAGTACTTC
.,TRBV6-5,TRBJ1-1,15,TRBD1,CASSYRTGVNTEAFF,TGTGCCAGCAGTTACCGGACAGGGGTCAACACTGAAGCTTTCTTT
.,TRBV6-6,TRBJ2-2,16,.,CASTATGRENTGELFF,TGTGCCAGCACCGCCACGGGACGGGAAAACACCGGGGAGCTGTTTTTT
.,TRBV18,TRBJ1-1,17,TRBD1,CASSPRAGGGGNTEAFF,TGTGCCAGCTCACCAAGGGCAGGGGGCGGCGGTAACACTGAAGCTTTCTTT
.,TRBV30,TRBJ2-3,14,.,CAWSRSFYTDTQYF,TGTGCCTGGAGTAGGTCTTTCTACACAGATACGCAGTATTTT
.,TRBV11-3,TRBJ2-2,15,.,CASSFGQGGTGELFF,TGTGCCAGCAGCTTCGGGCAGGGTGGCACCGGGGAGCTGTTTTTT
.,TRBV28,TRBJ1-5,15,TRBD1,CASRKPQGAGGPQHF,TGTGCCAGCAGGAAACCACAGGGGGCCGGAGGGCCCCAGCATTTT
.,TRBV30,TRBJ2-7,12,.,CAWSIRVLEQYF,TGTGCCTGGAGTATTAGAGTCCTCGAGCAGTACTTC
.,TRBV7-3,TRBJ1-1,13,.,CASSSTSGLEAFF,TGTGCCAGCAGCTCGACAAGTGGTCTTGAAGCTTTCTTT
.,TRBV30,TRBJ1-2,12,TRBD1,CAWGQGTYGYTF,TGTGCCTGGGGACAGGGGACTTATGGCTACACCTTC
.,TRBV9,TRBJ2-3,13,.,CASSPLERVTQYF,TGTGCCAGCAGCCCCCTTGAGAGAGTTACGCAGTATTTT
.,TRBV10-3,TRBJ2-5,13,TRBD1,CAISEGQAETQYF,TGTGCCATCAGTGAGGGACAGGCAGAGACCCAGTACTTC
.,TRBV18,TRBJ2-6,16,.,CASSPPSRAGANVLTF,TGTGCCAGCTCACCACCGAGCAGGGCTGGGGCCAACGTCCTGACTTTC
.,TRBV4-3,TRBJ2-6,15,.,CASSQEASGANVLTF,TGCGCCAGCAGCCAAGAAGCCTCTGGGGCCAACGTCCTGACTTTC
.,TRBV7-8,TRBJ2-7,17,TRBD1,CASSFPGTGGIAYEQYF,TGTGCCAGCAGCTTTCCCGGGACAGGGGGTATAGCCTACGAGCAGTACTTC
.,TRBV7-9,TRBJ1-6,18,TRBD1,CASSGGLTGGSYNSPLHF,TGTGCCAGCAGCGGAGGACTAACAGGGGGCTCCTATAATTCACCCCTCCACTTT
.,TRBV28,TRBJ2-1,16,TRBD1,CASNQPGQGLSDEQFF,TGTGCCAGCAACCAACCGGGACAGGGTCTTTCCGATGAGCAGTTCTTC
.,TRBV9,TRBJ2-2,14,.,CASSLRPGTGELFF,TGTGCCAGCAGCCTAAGACCGGGTACCGGGGAGCTGTTTTTT
.,TRBV19,TRBJ1-2,15,.,CASTFRTVNSYGYTF,TGTGCCAGCACATTCAGGACAGTCAATTCCTATGGCTACACCTTC
.,TRBV27,TRBJ2-3,14,TRBD1,CASSWGQVPDTQYF,TGTGCCAGCAGTTGGGGACAGGTACCGGATACGCAGTATTTT
.,TRBV28,TRBJ2-7,12,.,CASSLEQYEQYF,TGTGCCAGCAGTTTGGAGCAGTACGAGCAGTACTTC
.,TRBV30,TRBJ1-2,15,.,CAWSVQGGFGYGYTF,TGTGCCTGGAGTGTACAAGGGGGTTTCGGCTATGGCTACACCTTC
once,TRBV6-5,TRBJ2-5,13,.,CASRLQGRETQYF,TGTGCCAGCAGACTCCAGGGAAGAGAGACCCAGTACTTC
.,TRBV10-3,TRBJ1-1,15,TRBD1,CAISESDRGNTEAFF,TGTGCCATCAGTGAGTCTGACAGGGGGAACACTGAAGCTTTCTTT
.,TRBV29-1,TRBJ2-1,17,TRBD1,CSVLGTGVGSWNNEQFF,TGCAGCGTTCTCGGGACAGGGGTTGGATCTTGGAACAATGAGCAGTTCTTC
.,TRBV4-2,TRBJ2-7,15,TRBD2,CASSLGLAGIYEQYF,TGTGCCAGCAGCTTGGGGCTAGCGGGAATCTACGAGCAGTACTTC
.,TRBV7-2,TRBJ1-1,15,TRBD1,CASSSFTGGGTEAFF,TGTGCCAGCAGCTCTTTCACAGGGGGCGGCACTGAAGCTTTCTTT
.,TRBV21-1,TRBJ1-1,15,.,CASIGTGGMNTEAFF,TGTGCCAGCATAGGGACAGGGGGAATGAACACTGAAGCTTTCTTT
.,TRBV28,TRBJ2-3,15,TRBD2,CASRPGTSEKHTQYF,TGTGCCAGCAGACCTGGGACTAGCGAGAAACATACGCAGTATTTT
.,TRBV6-5,TRBJ2-5,11,.,CASKAGETQYF,TGTGCCAGCAAGGCCGGAGAGACCCAGTACTTC
.,TRBV4-1,TRBJ2-1,15,TRBD2,CASSLGTSGHNEQFF,TGCGCCAGCAGCCTCGGGACTAGCGGCCACAATGAGCAGTTCTTC
.,TRBV19,TRBJ2-1,13,.,CASSIFSSYEQFF,TGTGCCAGTAGTATCTTCTCCAGCTATGAGCAGTTCTTC
many,TRBV7-2,TRBJ2-5,15,TRBD1,CASSLGGTGQETQYF,TGTGCCAGCAGCTTAGGGGGGACAGGGCAAGAGACCCAGTACTTC
.,TRBV20-1,TRBJ2-5,11,.,CSPRGGETQYF,TGCAGTCCGAGGGGGGGGGAGACCCAGTACTTC
.,TRBV15,TRBJ2-5,15,.,CATSRDLAVQETQYF,TGTGCCACCAGCAGGGACCTGGCGGTACAAGAGACCCAGTACTTC
.,TRBV11-2,TRBJ2-1,17,.,CASSLDTTRGVINEQFF,TGTGCCAGCAGCTTAGATACAACTAGAGGAGTCATCAATGAGCAGTTCTTC
.,TRBV5-4,TRBJ2-6,18,.,CASSLAGTSNSGANVLTF,TGTGCCAGCAGCTTGGCCGGGACGTCTAACTCTGGGGCCAACGTCCTGACTTTC
.,TRBV7-2,TRBJ1-3,14,.,CASTPQSSGNTIYF,TGTGCCAGCACCCCCCAGAGCTCTGGAAACACCATATATTTT
.,TRBV9,TRBJ2-7,15,.,CASSPRQGTFYEQYF,TGTGCCAGCAGCCCTCGCCAGGGGACATTCTACGAGCAGTACTTC
.,TRBV9,TRBJ1-2,13,.,CASSVVGGDGYTF,TGTGCCAGCAGCGTAGTGGGGGGAGATGGCTACACCTTC
.,TRBV10-2,TRBJ2-1,15,TRBD2,CASTRPLAAYNEQFF,TGCGCCAGCACTCGCCCGCTAGCGGCTTACAATGAGCAGTTCTTC
.,TRBV9,TRBJ2-5,14,TRBD2,CASSVGLGEETQYF,TGTGCCAGCAGCGTCGGACTAGGAGAAGAGACCCAGTACTTC
.,TRBV28,TRBJ2-5,13,.,CASSLLSLETQYF,TGTGCCAGCAGTTTATTGTCGTTAGAGACCCAGTACTTC